This T cell receptor beta chain was identified in a study of regulatory T cells in long-lasting Graves disease. Noted time point: persistent/refractory GD, antithyroid drugs over 5 years with positive TRAb. Generation of the TCR library employed RNA extracted from PBMCs. Peripheral blood, 7 to 10 milliliters per patient, was collected in EDTA tubes. CDR3 regions were amplified by Arm-PCR using iRepertoire HTBI primers to build TCR beta libraries. TCRdb analysed the multiplex PCR reads with MiXCR anew, one entry per CDR3 protein. The profile shows approximately 470,000 distinct CDR3 sequences, around 20% of them singletons. A few counts support this clonotype. The CDR3 is made up of 16 amino acids. From germline, CDR1 is ENHRY and CDR2 SYGVKD. V lost 8 bases and J 2 bases, leaving 19 bases between the germline ends.

The TCR was taken from a female donor with Graves disease. J is TRBJ1-3 and V is TRBV10-3; maybe TRBD1 (6 bases). The sequencing here drew on peripheral blood mononuclear cells (PBMCs), taken when the disease was refractory, from a patient treated with antithyroid drugs. Here the CDR3 reads CAIGKTGLGPGNTIYF. The CDR3 nucleotides are TGTGCCATCGGAAAAACAGGGCTGGGACCTGGAAACACCATATATTTT.